These 18 T cell receptor beta chains originate from one sample sequenced in a study of shared clonotypes between healthy human individuals. CD45RO-negative CD8 cells positively selected for CCR7 made up the naive population, which excluded terminally differentiated effector memory CD45RA+ cells. Some clones are missing from TCRdb's copy, which holds only in-frame ones; the method was immunoSEQ multiplex PCR. This table has about 1,900,000 clones, approximately 94% appearing once. Input material: naive CD8+ T cells sorted from blood. The receptors here all came from a man aged 18-30 years in good health.

V gene TRBV4-3 combines with J gene TRBJ1-6; 7 nucleotides match TRBD1. Germline values: CDR1 LGHNA, CDR2 YSLEER. This CDR3 contains 16 residues. Germline trimming cut 0 bases from V and 7 bases from J; bases unmatched to any gene: 6. This CDR3 reads CASSQDPRGMNSPLHF. CDR3 nucleotide sequence: TGCGCCAGCAGCCAAGATCCCAGGGGGATGAATTCACCCCTCCACTTT.

This clone was seen just once. This chain joins TRBV13 and TRBJ1-4, with 11 bases identical to TRBD1. V lost 5 bases and J lost 6; bases outside the gene matches: 5. CDR3 length equals 15 residues. The germline CDR1 and CDR2 sequences are PRHDT and FYEKMQ (reference sequence). CDR3 nucleotide sequence: TGTGCCAGCAGCATCCGGACAGGGGGCGATGAAAAACTGTTTTTT. This sequence encodes CASSIRTGGDEKLFF.

The chain links TRBV7-3 to TRBJ2-1; a possible D gene is TRBD1 (6 bases). V lost 5 bases and J 0 bases, leaving 11 bases between the germline ends. The CDR3 extends over 15 amino acids. The germline V gene has CDR1 SGHTA and CDR2 FQGTGA. The DNA of the CDR3 is TGTGCCAGCAGCCCAGGGGTGAGCTCCTACAATGAGCAGTTCTTC. Amino acids: CASSPGVSSYNEQFF.

CDR3 sequence reads: CAWSVGRGGPTDTQYF. CDR3 nucleotides: TGTGCCTGGAGTGTAGGGCGCGGGGGGCCGACAGATACGCAGTATTTT. The V and J genes are TRBV30 and TRBJ2-3; TRBD2 matches 8 bases. Losses at the gene ends were 0 bases for V and 3 bases for J; bases not matched to a gene: 8. The CDR3 totals 16 residues. CDR1 GTSNPN and CDR2 SVGIG come from the germline V gene (reference sequence).

This clone was counted once. This chain connects TRBV29-1 to TRBJ2-5, with a possible D match to TRBD2 (6 bases). The CDR3 sequence is 16 residues long. Trimming shortened V by 3 bases and J by 2 bases, and 19 bases separated the two germline ends. Germline values: CDR1 SQVTM, CDR2 ANQGSEA. This chain's CDR3 is CSVEDPTRETQETQYF. The CDR3 coding sequence is TGCAGCGTTGAGGACCCGACTAGGGAGACTCAAGAGACCCAGTACTTC.

This sequence joins TRBV28 and TRBJ2-7; the D is unclear. The germline V and J ends were trimmed by 4 bases and 3 bases, with 7 bases remaining between them. The CDR3 length is 12 residues. CDR1 and CDR2 (germline): MDHEN, SYDVKM. CDR3 region: CASSSFDYEQYF. DNA of the CDR3: TGTGCCAGCAGTTCCTTCGACTACGAGCAGTACTTC.

The rearrangement links TRBV7-6 to TRBJ2-1; no clear D. V was cut by 5 bases and J by 0 bases, with 14 bases left in between. Germline V lookup: CDR1 SGHVS, CDR2 FNYEAQ. The CDR3 has 16 residues. The CDR3, as DNA: TGTGCCAGCAGCCGGACCCCGGGCGCCTCCTACAATGAGCAGTTCTTC. Encoded protein: CASSRTPGASYNEQFF.

The chain combines TRBV19 with TRBJ2-2, with D possibly matching TRBD2 (7 bases). This CDR3 contains 13 residues. V dropped 8 bases and J dropped 4 bases, with 11 bases sitting between them. The germline CDR1 and CDR2 sequences are LNHDA and SQIVND (reference sequence). In DNA form, the CDR3 reads TGTGCCAGTGGGGGGGCGGCCACCGGGGAGCTGTTTTTT. This codes for CASGGAATGELFF.

This chain joins TRBV7-2 and TRBJ1-2; 7 positions match TRBD1. The CDR3 extends over 15 amino acids. Germline V lookup: CDR1 SGHTA, CDR2 FQGNSA. V gave up 4 bases and J gave up 5 bases; unmatched junction bases: 10. Here the CDR3 reads CASSSGGGEGYGYTF. The CDR3 nucleotides are TGTGCCAGCAGCTCAGGGGGAGGAGAGGGGTATGGCTACACCTTC.

CDR3 in amino acids: CASSLGTDSNQPQHF. In DNA form, the CDR3 reads TGTGCCAGCAGCTTAGGGACAGATAGCAATCAGCCCCAGCATTTT. The V gene is TRBV13, the J gene TRBJ1-5; a weak D match, TRBD1 (5 bases). V lost 0 bases to trimming and J lost 0 bases, with 6 bases between them. Per the germline V gene, CDR1 is PRHDT and CDR2 is FYEKMQ (reference sequence). This CDR3 region has 15 residues.

The table lists this clone with a few counts. The chain employs TRBV9 and TRBJ2-7, with 8 bases that match TRBD2. Germline V gene sequence: CDR1 SGDLS, CDR2 YYNGEE. The CDR3 is 15 amino acids. V shed 10 bases, J shed 5 bases, and the junction held 17 bases outside the gene matches. CDR3 DNA: TGTGCCCCCATCGGGGCTAGCGGGCTCCAGGACGAGCAGTACTTC. Translation: CAPIGASGLQDEQYF.

V usage is TRBV25-1 and J usage is TRBJ2-7; D tentatively fits TRBD1 or TRBD2 (5 bases each). Germline V CDR1 and CDR2: MGHDK, SYGVNS. This CDR3 has 16 residues. V lost 4 bases, J lost 1 base, and 17 bases lay in between. CDR3 loop: CASSVWDGERSYEQYF. The CDR3, as DNA: TGTGCCAGCAGTGTCTGGGACGGAGAACGTTCCTACGAGCAGTACTTC.

The chain links TRBV11-3 to TRBJ2-1; D uncertain. Trimming cost V 5 bases and J 7 bases, with 12 bases left between them. CDR1 SGHNT and CDR2 YENEEA come from the germline V gene. CDR3 length: 13 residues. The CDR3 DNA sequence: TGTGCCAGCAGCCGAGCTGGGGATAATGAGCAGTTCTTC. Protein: CASSRAGDNEQFF. Complete variable domain (other parts from reference TRBV11-3 and TRBJ2-1): EAGVVQSPRYKIIEKKQPVAFWCNPISGHNTLYWYLQNLGQGPELLIRYENEEAVDDSQLPKDRFSAERLKGVDSTLKIQPAELGDSAVYLCASSRAGDNEQFFGPGTRLTVL.

This rearrangement joins TRBV30 to TRBJ1-1; perhaps TRBD1 as D (5 bases). The CDR3 is 13 residues long. Trimming took off 6 bases at V and 2 bases at J, with 13 bases between the two ends. Germline CDR1 is GTSNPN and CDR2 is SVGIG (reference sequence). The CDR3 region is CACLWGGNTEAFF. The CDR3 nucleotides read TGTGCCTGTCTATGGGGGGGAAACACTGAAGCTTTCTTT.

The rearrangement uses TRBV7-9 and TRBJ1-6; TRBD1 agrees at 9 bases. The CDR3 loop spans 14 amino acids. Trimming took 6 bases from V and 10 from J; bases not matched to a gene: 7. CDR1 SEHNR and CDR2 FQNEAQ come from the germline V gene (reference sequence). The CDR3 sequence is CASRPTGGESPLHF. Written as DNA, the CDR3 is TGTGCCAGCAGGCCGACAGGGGGTGAATCACCCCTCCACTTT.

In this sample, this clone turned up once. The CDR3 DNA follows: TGTGCCAGCAGCAGGACTAGCGGAGGATACAATGAGCAGTTCTTC. The encoded protein is CASSRTSGGYNEQFF. V and J are TRBV6-5 and TRBJ2-1; TRBD2 matches at 10 bases. Germline CDR1 reads MNHEY; CDR2 reads SVGAGI. The J segment lost 4 bases and the V segment lost 6 bases, leaving 6 bases of the junction unmatched. The CDR3 is 15 amino acids.

The chain combines TRBV6-6 with TRBJ1-2, with no clear D. Germline V gives CDR1 MNHNY, CDR2 SVGAGI (reference sequence). The CDR3 runs 16 residues. Trimming cost V 2 bases and J 2 bases, with 15 bases left between them. Here the CDR3 reads CASSYPPQASNYGYTF. CDR3 nucleotide sequence: TGTGCCAGCAGTTACCCACCACAAGCATCAAACTATGGCTACACCTTC.

A single count supports this clone. The V gene is TRBV2, the J gene TRBJ1-1, with D perhaps TRBD1 (6 bases). This CDR3 is built from 14 residues. CDR1 SNHLY and CDR2 FYNNEI come from the germline V gene. The ends were cut back, 2 bases at V and 4 bases at J, with 11 bases in the middle. The CDR3 nucleotides read TGTGCCAGCAGTGAATGGGAGGGGGGCACTGAAGCTTTCTTT. Translating it yields CASSEWEGGTEAFF.